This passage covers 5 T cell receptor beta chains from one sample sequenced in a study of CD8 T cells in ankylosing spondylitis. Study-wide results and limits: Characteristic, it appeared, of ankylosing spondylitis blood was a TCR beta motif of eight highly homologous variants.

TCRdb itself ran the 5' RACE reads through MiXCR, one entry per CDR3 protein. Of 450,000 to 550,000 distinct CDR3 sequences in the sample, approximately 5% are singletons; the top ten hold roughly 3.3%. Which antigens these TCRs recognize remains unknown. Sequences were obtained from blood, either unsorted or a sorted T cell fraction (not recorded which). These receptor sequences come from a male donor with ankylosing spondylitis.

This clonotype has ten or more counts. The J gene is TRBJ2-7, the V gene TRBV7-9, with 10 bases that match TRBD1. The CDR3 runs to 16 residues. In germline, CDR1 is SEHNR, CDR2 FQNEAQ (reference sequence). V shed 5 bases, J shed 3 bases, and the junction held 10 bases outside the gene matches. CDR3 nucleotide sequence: TGTGCCAGCAGCCCTGGAACGACAGGGGGCAGCTACGAGCAGTACTTC. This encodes CASSPGTTGGSYEQYF.

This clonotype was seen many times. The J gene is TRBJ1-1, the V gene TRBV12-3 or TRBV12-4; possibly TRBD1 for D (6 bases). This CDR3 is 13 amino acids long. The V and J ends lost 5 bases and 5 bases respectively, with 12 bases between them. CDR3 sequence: CASSTGLGTEAFF. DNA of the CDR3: TGTGCCAGCAGTACAGGGTTGGGGACTGAAGCTTTCTTT.

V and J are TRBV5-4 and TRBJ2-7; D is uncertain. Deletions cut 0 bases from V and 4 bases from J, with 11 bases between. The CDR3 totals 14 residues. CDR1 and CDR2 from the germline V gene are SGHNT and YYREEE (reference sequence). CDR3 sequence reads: CASSLGTDGYEQYF. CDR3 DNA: TGTGCCAGCAGCTTGGGGACCGACGGTTACGAGCAGTACTTC.

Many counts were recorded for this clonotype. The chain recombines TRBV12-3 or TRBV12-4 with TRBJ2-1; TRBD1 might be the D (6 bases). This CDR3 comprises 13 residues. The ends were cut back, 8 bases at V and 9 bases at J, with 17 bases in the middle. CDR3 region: CASGDNMGFEQFF. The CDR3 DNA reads TGTGCCAGCGGGGACAACATGGGATTTGAGCAGTTCTTC.

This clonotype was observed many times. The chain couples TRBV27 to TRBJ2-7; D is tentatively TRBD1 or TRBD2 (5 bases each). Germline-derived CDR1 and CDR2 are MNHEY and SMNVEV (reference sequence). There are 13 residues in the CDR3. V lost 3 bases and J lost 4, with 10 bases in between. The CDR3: CASSLAGTYEQYF. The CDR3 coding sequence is TGTGCCAGCAGTTTGGCAGGGACGTACGAGCAGTACTTC.